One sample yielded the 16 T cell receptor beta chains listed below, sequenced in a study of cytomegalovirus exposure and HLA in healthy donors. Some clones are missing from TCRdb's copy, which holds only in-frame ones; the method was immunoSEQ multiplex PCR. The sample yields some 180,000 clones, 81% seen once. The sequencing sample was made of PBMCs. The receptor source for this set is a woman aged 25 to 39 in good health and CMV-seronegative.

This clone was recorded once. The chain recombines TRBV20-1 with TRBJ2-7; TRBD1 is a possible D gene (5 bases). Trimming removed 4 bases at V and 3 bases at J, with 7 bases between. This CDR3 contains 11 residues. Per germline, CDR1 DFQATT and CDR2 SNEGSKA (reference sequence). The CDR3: CSATQGYEQYF. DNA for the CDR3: TGCAGTGCTACTCAGGGCTACGAGCAGTACTTC.

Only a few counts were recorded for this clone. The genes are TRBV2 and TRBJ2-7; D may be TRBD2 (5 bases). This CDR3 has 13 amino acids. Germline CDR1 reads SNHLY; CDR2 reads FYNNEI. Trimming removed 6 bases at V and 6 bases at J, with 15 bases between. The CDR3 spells CASRRGGSGEQYF. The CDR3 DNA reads TGTGCCAGCAGACGGGGTGGATCAGGCGAGCAGTACTTC.

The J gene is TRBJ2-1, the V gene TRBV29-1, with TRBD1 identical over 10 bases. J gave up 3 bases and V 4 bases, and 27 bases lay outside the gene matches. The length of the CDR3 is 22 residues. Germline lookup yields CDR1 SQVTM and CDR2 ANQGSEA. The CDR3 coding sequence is TGCAGCGTTGGGACCCGGGACAGGGGATTGCATGGCCGTCGAGGGAACTACAATGAGCAGTTCTTC. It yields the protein CSVGTRDRGLHGRRGNYNEQFF.

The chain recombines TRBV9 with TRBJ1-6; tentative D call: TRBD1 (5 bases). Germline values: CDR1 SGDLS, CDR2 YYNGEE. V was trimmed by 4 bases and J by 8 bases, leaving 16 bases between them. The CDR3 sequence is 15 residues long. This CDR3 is CASSPLGGSDSPLHF. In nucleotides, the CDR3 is TGTGCCAGCAGCCCCTTGGGGGGTTCGGATTCACCCCTCCACTTT.

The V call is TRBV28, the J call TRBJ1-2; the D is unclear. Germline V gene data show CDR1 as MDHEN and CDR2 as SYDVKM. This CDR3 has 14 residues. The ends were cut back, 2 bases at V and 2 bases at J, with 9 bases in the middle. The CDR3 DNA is TGTGCCAGCAGTTTAGCCAGGCCCAACTATGGCTACACCTTC. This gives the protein CASSLARPNYGYTF.

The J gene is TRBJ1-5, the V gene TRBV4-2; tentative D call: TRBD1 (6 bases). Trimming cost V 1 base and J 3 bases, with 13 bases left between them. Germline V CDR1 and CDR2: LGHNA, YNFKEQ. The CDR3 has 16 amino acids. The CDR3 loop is CASSQGVGGLNQPQHF. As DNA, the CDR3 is TGTGCCAGCAGCCAAGGGGTGGGGGGGCTCAATCAGCCCCAGCATTTT.

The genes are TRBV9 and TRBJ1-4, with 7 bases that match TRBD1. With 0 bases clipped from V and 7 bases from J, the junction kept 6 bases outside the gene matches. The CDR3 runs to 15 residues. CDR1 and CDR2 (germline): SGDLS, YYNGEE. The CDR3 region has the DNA TGTGCCAGCAGCGTAGGTACAGGGGTATCTGAAAAACTGTTTTTT. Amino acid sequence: CASSVGTGVSEKLFF.

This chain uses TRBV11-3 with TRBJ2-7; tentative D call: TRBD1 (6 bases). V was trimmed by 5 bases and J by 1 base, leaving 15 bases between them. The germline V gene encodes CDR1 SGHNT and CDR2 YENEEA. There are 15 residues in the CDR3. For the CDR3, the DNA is TGTGCCAGCAGCCCCCCCCCACAGGGTTCCTACGAGCAGTACTTC. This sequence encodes CASSPPPQGSYEQYF.

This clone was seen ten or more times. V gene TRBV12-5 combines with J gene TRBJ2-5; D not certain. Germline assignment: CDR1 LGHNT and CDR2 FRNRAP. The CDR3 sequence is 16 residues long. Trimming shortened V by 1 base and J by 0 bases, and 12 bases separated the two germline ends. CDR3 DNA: TGTGCTAGTGGTTTGGGAGCGAACAACGACCAAGAGACCCAGTACTTC. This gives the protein CASGLGANNDQETQYF. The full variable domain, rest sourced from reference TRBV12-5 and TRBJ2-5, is DARVTQTPRHKVTEMGQEVTMRCQPILGHNTVFWYRQTMMQGLELLAYFRNRAPLDDSGMPKDRFSAEMPDATLATLKIQPSEPRDSAVYFCASGLGANNDQETQYFGPGTRLLVL.

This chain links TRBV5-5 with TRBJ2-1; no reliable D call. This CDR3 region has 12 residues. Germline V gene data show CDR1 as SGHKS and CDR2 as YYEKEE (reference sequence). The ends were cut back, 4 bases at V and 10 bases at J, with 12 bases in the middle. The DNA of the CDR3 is TGTGCCAGCAGCACTATCCTCGGGGAGCAGTTCTTC. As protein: CASSTILGEQFF.

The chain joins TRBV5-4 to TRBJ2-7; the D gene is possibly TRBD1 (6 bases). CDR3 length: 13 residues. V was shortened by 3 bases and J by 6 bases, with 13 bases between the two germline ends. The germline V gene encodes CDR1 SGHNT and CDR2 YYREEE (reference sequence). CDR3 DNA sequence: TGTGCCAGCAGCTCCAACAGGGCCGGCGAGCAGTACTTC. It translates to CASSSNRAGEQYF.

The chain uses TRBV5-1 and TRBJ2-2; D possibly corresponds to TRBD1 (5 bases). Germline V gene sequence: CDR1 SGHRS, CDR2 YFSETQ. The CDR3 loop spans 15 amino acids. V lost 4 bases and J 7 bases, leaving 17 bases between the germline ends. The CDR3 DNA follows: TGCGCCAGCAGCCTCTCAGTTTGGCAGGGCGGGGAGCTGTTTTTT. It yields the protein CASSLSVWQGGELFF.

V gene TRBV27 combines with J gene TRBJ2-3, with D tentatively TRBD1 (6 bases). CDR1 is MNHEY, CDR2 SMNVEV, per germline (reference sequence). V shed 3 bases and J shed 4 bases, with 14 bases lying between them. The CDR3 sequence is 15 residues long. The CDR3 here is CASSFRGGIADTQYF. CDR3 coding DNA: TGTGCCAGCAGTTTCAGGGGCGGTATCGCAGATACGCAGTATTTT.

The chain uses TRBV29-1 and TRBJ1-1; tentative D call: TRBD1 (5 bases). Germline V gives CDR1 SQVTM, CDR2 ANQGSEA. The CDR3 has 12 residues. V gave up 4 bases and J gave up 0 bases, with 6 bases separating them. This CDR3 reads CSVGTMNTEAFF. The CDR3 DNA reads TGCAGCGTTGGGACAATGAACACTGAAGCTTTCTTT. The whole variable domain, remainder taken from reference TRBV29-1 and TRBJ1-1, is SAVISQKPSRDICQRGTSLTIQCQVDSQVTMMFWYRQQPGQSLTLIATANQGSEATYESGFVIDKFPISRPNLTFSTLTVSNMSPEDSSIYLCSVGTMNTEAFFGQGTRLTVV.

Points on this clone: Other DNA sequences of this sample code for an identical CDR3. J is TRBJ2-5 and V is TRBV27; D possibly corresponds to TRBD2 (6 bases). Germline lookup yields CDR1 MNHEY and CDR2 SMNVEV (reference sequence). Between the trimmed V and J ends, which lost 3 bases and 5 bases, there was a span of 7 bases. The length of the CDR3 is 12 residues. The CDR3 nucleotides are TGTGCCAGCAGTTTTCGGGGGGAGACCCAGTACTTC. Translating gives CASSFRGETQYF.

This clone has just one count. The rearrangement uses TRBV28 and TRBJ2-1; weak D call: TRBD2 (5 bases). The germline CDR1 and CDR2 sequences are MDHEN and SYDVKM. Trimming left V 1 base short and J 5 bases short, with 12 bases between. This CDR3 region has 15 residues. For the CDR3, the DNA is TGTGCCAGCAGTTTATCGGGGTACCAGCACAATGAGCAGTTCTTC. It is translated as CASSLSGYQHNEQFF.